The 27 T cell receptor beta chains listed next were all sequenced from one sample in a study of blood T cell repertoires in COVID-19. Profiled with immunoSEQ multiplex PCR; TCRdb holds only in-frame clones, not every one. The sample holds about 440,000 clones, around nine tenths seen once. The material sequenced was PBMCs or T cells enriched from blood (not recorded which). Receptors originate from a woman aged 18-29 years with acute COVID-19.

The CDR3 nucleotides read TGCGCCAGCAGCTTGGGGACTAGCGGGAGGGCCTACGAGCAGTACTTC. Amino acid sequence: CASSLGTSGRAYEQYF. This chain joins TRBV5-1 and TRBJ2-7, with 15 bases that match TRBD2. The V gene's germline CDR1 is SGHRS and CDR2 YFSETQ. There are 16 residues in the CDR3. Unmatched junction bases numbered 0, after V lost 0 bases and J lost 2 bases.

The DNA of the CDR3 is TGTGCCAGCCAGACAGGGTTCGAGCAGTACTTC. Amino acid sequence: CASQTGFEQYF. The V gene is TRBV6-5, the J gene TRBJ2-7; 7 bases are shared with TRBD1. With V trimmed by 8 bases and J by 6 bases, 4 bases remained unmatched. Germline-derived CDR1 and CDR2 are MNHEY and SVGAGI. The CDR3 contains 11 residues.

The gene calls are TRBV4-1 and TRBJ2-7, with TRBD2 matching 8 bases. The germline V gene encodes CDR1 MGHRA and CDR2 YSYEKL. The CDR3 sequence is 16 residues long. V trimming: 0 bases; J trimming: 5 bases; junction bases outside the gene matches: 9. The CDR3 here is CASSQDPISGAHEQYF. The CDR3, as DNA: TGCGCCAGCAGCCAAGATCCCATTAGCGGGGCGCACGAGCAGTACTTC.

The chain joins TRBV5-1 to TRBJ2-2; 7 bases agree with TRBD1. Germline trimming cut 4 bases from V and 6 bases from J; bases unmatched to any gene: 15. The CDR3 sequence is 17 residues long. Germline lookup yields CDR1 SGHRS and CDR2 YFSETQ. The CDR3 bases are TGCGCCAGCAGCCCAAATACTCGACAGGGCCCAGCCGGGGAGCTGTTTTTT. Amino acids: CASSPNTRQGPAGELFF.

V usage is TRBV6-5 and J usage is TRBJ1-6; TRBD1 aligns across 7 bases. Germline V gives CDR1 MNHEY, CDR2 SVGAGI. Trimming took 5 bases from V and 10 from J; bases not matched to a gene: 8. This CDR3 has 14 residues. The CDR3 region has the DNA TGTGCCAGCAGTAAAACAGGGGTTTACTCACCCCTCCACTTT. Protein product: CASSKTGVYSPLHF.

The V call is TRBV28, the J call TRBJ2-7; D uncertain. This CDR3 region has 14 residues. Trimming took 2 bases from V and 7 from J, leaving 15 bases between them. The germline V gene has CDR1 MDHEN and CDR2 SYDVKM. Here the CDR3 DNA reads TGTGCCAGCAGTTTAGAGGCGTCCCTTAGGGAGCAGTACTTC. It yields the protein CASSLEASLREQYF. The full variable domain, completed using reference TRBV28 and TRBJ2-7, is DVKVTQSSRYLVKRTGEKVFLECVQDMDHENMFWYRQDPGLGLRLIYFSYDVKMKEKGDIPEGYSVSREKKERFSLILESASTNQTSMYLCASSLEASLREQYFGPGTRLTVT.

J is TRBJ1-6 and V is TRBV9, with 11 bases lining up with TRBD1. The V segment lost 2 bases and the J segment 7 bases; nucleotides outside the gene matches: 5. The germline V gene has CDR1 SGDLS and CDR2 YYNGEE. This CDR3 is built from 16 residues. The CDR3 DNA reads TGTGCCAGCAGCGTCGCGGACAGGGGGCTAAATTCACCCCTCCACTTT. Translating gives CASSVADRGLNSPLHF.

This CDR3 reads CASGYDTTNEKLFF. DNA for the CDR3: TGTGCTAGTGGTTATGACACAACTAATGAAAAACTGTTTTTT. The chain couples TRBV12-5 to TRBJ1-4; D call uncertain. Per the germline V gene, CDR1 is LGHNT and CDR2 is FRNRAP. V was pared by 4 bases and J by 0 bases, with 6 bases between. This CDR3 is built from 14 residues. The whole variable domain, remainder taken from reference TRBV12-5 and TRBJ1-4, is DARVTQTPRHKVTEMGQEVTMRCQPILGHNTVFWYRQTMMQGLELLAYFRNRAPLDDSGMPKDRFSAEMPDATLATLKIQPSEPRDSAVYFCASGYDTTNEKLFFGSGTQLSVL.

This chain joins TRBV6-4 and TRBJ2-2; D remains unclear. Per the germline V gene, CDR1 is MRHNA and CDR2 is SNTAGT. The germline V and J ends were trimmed by 2 bases and 6 bases, with 10 bases remaining between them. The CDR3 spans 14 residues. The CDR3 nucleotides are TGTGCCAGCAGTGACGTGCCGGAGTCCGGGGAGCTGTTTTTT. Protein: CASSDVPESGELFF.

This chain links TRBV5-1 with TRBJ2-5; D remains ambiguous. CDR3 length: 13 amino acids. Germline V lookup: CDR1 SGHRS, CDR2 YFSETQ. V gave up 0 bases and J gave up 4 bases, with 7 bases separating them. The CDR3 reads CASSLDVRETQYF. Written as DNA, the CDR3 is TGCGCCAGCAGCTTGGATGTCAGAGAGACCCAGTACTTC.

Ten or more counts support this clone. The gene calls are TRBV2 and TRBJ1-5; a weak D match, TRBD1 (5 bases). The germline V gene has CDR1 SNHLY and CDR2 FYNNEI. V lost 6 bases and J lost 2, with 14 bases in between. The CDR3 extends over 15 amino acids. The DNA for the CDR3 is TGTGCCAGCAGCGGGAGGGACGGTCGCAATCAGCCCCAGCATTTT. This encodes CASSGRDGRNQPQHF.

The V gene is TRBV7-2, the J gene TRBJ2-5, with 11 bases lining up with TRBD2. The germline V gene has CDR1 SGHTA and CDR2 FQGNSA. V shed 3 bases, J shed 6 bases, and the junction held 6 bases outside the gene matches. The CDR3 length is 15 residues. The CDR3 DNA reads as TGTGCCAGCAGCTTCCATAGCGGGAGGGGACAGACCCAGTACTTC. This codes for CASSFHSGRGQTQYF. The full variable domain, completed using reference TRBV7-2 and TRBJ2-5, is GAGVSQSPSNKVTEKGKDVELRCDPISGHTALYWYRQSLGQGLEFLIYFQGNSAPDKSGLPSDRFSAERTGGSVSTLTIQRTQQEDSAVYLCASSFHSGRGQTQYFGPGTRLLVL.

CDR3 region: CSASVTRSDYEQYF. The CDR3 region has the DNA TGCAGTGCTAGTGTGACTAGATCTGACTACGAGCAGTACTTC. The chain has TRBV20-1 and TRBJ2-7, with D possibly matching TRBD2 (6 bases). The V end was cut by 3 bases, the J end by 3 bases, with 15 bases between. The CDR3 runs 14 residues. Germline lookup yields CDR1 DFQATT and CDR2 SNEGSKA (reference sequence).

The chain uses TRBV6-5 and TRBJ1-5; perhaps TRBD1 as D (5 bases). This CDR3 spans 15 amino acids. V was pared by 4 bases and J by 4 bases, with 14 bases between. Germline assignment: CDR1 MNHEY and CDR2 SVGAGI. CDR3 DNA: TGTGCCAGCAGTTCGTGGCAGGGCAAGAATCAGCCCCAGCATTTT. It specifies CASSSWQGKNQPQHF.

The rearrangement joins TRBV7-8 to TRBJ1-2, with unresolved D. Between the trimmed V and J ends, which lost 5 bases and 6 bases, there was a span of 16 bases. Germline CDR1 SGHVS, CDR2 FQNEAQ. The CDR3 has 14 amino acids. The CDR3: CASSVLRGRNGYTF. The CDR3 DNA follows: TGTGCCAGCAGCGTACTGCGGGGTCGGAATGGCTACACCTTC. The full variable domain, completed using reference TRBV7-8 and TRBJ1-2, is GAGVSQSPRYKVAKRGQDVALRCDPISGHVSLFWYQQALGQGPEFLTYFQNEAQLDKSGLPSDRFFAERPEGSVSTLKIQRTQQEDSAVYLCASSVLRGRNGYTFGSGTRLTVV.

The chain uses TRBV2 and TRBJ2-1; 8 positions match TRBD1. Germline V gives CDR1 SNHLY, CDR2 FYNNEI. V shed 4 bases, J shed 4 bases, and the junction held 6 bases outside the gene matches. This CDR3 comprises 15 residues. The CDR3, as DNA: TGTGCCAGCAGTGCCGAGGGACAGGAGTACAATGAGCAGTTCTTC. It yields the protein CASSAEGQEYNEQFF. Combining the CDR3 with reference TRBV2 and TRBJ2-1 gives the whole variable domain EPEVTQTPSHQVTQMGQEVILRCVPISNHLYFYWYRQILGQKVEFLVSFYNNEISEKSEIFDDQFSVERPDGSNFTLKIRSTKLEDSAMYFCASSAEGQEYNEQFFGPGTRLTVL.

J is TRBJ1-3 and V is TRBV3-1 (or the pseudogene TRBV3-2); 7 nucleotides agree with TRBD1. Trimming at V came to 5 bases and at J to 4 bases, leaving 8 bases not matched to a gene. Germline values: CDR1 LGHDT, CDR2 YNNKEL (reference sequence). The length of the CDR3 is 15 residues. The CDR3 loop reads CASSRTGQSGNTIYF. DNA of the CDR3: TGTGCCAGCAGCAGGACAGGACAGAGCGGAAACACCATATATTTT.

The chain couples TRBV29-1 to TRBJ2-7, with 10 nucleotides matching TRBD1. Germline-derived CDR1 and CDR2 are SQVTM and ANQGSEA. V shed 7 bases and J 1 base; nucleotides not matched to a gene: 1. The CDR3 length is 12 residues. The CDR3 sequence: CSGQGASYEQYF. The CDR3 DNA sequence: TGCAGCGGACAGGGGGCTTCCTACGAGCAGTACTTC.

The chain couples TRBV4-1 to TRBJ2-1; 9 positions agree with TRBD1. The CDR3 is 16 amino acids. Looked up from germline, CDR1 is MGHRA and CDR2 is YSYEKL. Unmatched junction bases numbered 4, after V lost 2 bases and J lost 2 bases. CDR3 nucleotides: TGCGCCAGCAGCCAAAGCGGGACAGGGACCTACAATGAGCAGTTCTTC. This sequence encodes CASSQSGTGTYNEQFF.

The chain combines TRBV9 with TRBJ1-1, with D unclear. This CDR3 is 15 amino acids long. V was shortened by 4 bases and J by 0 bases, with 13 bases between the two germline ends. Germline assignment: CDR1 SGDLS and CDR2 YYNGEE. In nucleotides, the CDR3 is TGTGCCAGCAGCCTCCAATGGGCCATGAACACTGAAGCTTTCTTT. Translated, it gives CASSLQWAMNTEAFF.

The chain recombines TRBV5-1 with TRBJ1-1, with D possibly matching TRBD1 (6 bases). CDR1 SGHRS and CDR2 YFSETQ come from the germline V gene. The length of the CDR3 is 16 residues. V gave up 3 bases and J gave up 5 bases, with 20 bases separating them. Here the CDR3 reads CASSSHQGSRATEAFF. The DNA of the CDR3 is TGCGCCAGCAGCTCCCACCAGGGGAGCCGAGCGACTGAAGCTTTCTTT.

This rearrangement joins TRBV14 to TRBJ1-2; tentatively, D is TRBD1 (5 bases). V shed 1 base and J shed 4 bases, with 13 bases lying between them. The CDR3 runs 15 residues. The germline CDR1 and CDR2 sequences are SGHDN and FVKESK. Here the CDR3 reads CASSQGQPLSYGYTF. The CDR3, as DNA: TGTGCCAGCAGCCAAGGACAGCCCCTTAGCTATGGCTACACCTTC.

This clone was observed a few times. The CDR3 region has the DNA TGCGCCAGCAGACTTTCTGAAAGCGGCGGTCAGCCCCAGCATTTT. It is translated as CASRLSESGGQPQHF. The chain couples TRBV4-1 to TRBJ1-5; D gene ambiguous. V was pared by 6 bases and J by 6 bases, with 18 bases between. This CDR3 comprises 15 residues. Germline-derived CDR1 and CDR2 are MGHRA and YSYEKL.

The CDR3 protein is CASSSLAGIYNEQFF. CDR3 DNA sequence: TGTGCCAGCAGCTCGCTAGCGGGCATATACAATGAGCAGTTCTTC. This sequence joins TRBV7-9 and TRBJ2-1; 8 nucleotides match TRBD2. The germline V gene has CDR1 SEHNR and CDR2 FQNEAQ (reference sequence). The CDR3 consists of 15 residues. V was pared by 4 bases and J by 4 bases, with 6 bases of the junction left unmatched. The full variable domain, its missing parts supplied by reference TRBV7-9 and TRBJ2-1, is DTGVSQNPRHKITKRGQNVTFRCDPISEHNRLYWYRQTLGQGPEFLTYFQNEAQLEKSRLLSDRFSAERPKGSFSTLEIQRTEQGDSAMYLCASSSLAGIYNEQFFGPGTRLTVL.

The rearrangement links TRBV19 to TRBJ2-1, with D maybe TRBD2 (7 bases). The V and J ends lost 3 bases and 5 bases respectively, with 17 bases between them. Germline CDR1 and CDR2: LNHDA and SQIVND (reference sequence). The length of the CDR3 is 16 residues. The CDR3 here is CASSIWEGGNHNEQFF. The CDR3 DNA follows: TGTGCCAGTAGTATTTGGGAGGGGGGCAATCACAATGAGCAGTTCTTC.

The rearrangement uses TRBV5-5 and TRBJ1-6; the match to TRBD1 covers 7 bases. This CDR3 comprises 14 residues. V trimming: 5 bases; J trimming: 10 bases; junction bases outside the gene matches: 9. CDR1 and CDR2 (germline): SGHKS, YYEKEE (reference sequence). DNA for the CDR3: TGTGCCAGCAGGCAGGGGGAAAGCCGGTCACCCCTCCACTTT. Amino acid sequence: CASRQGESRSPLHF.

This clone appeared a few times. J is TRBJ1-2 and V is TRBV5-6, with unresolved D. The CDR3 consists of 15 residues. Trimming removed 0 bases at V and 4 bases at J, with 13 bases between. CDR1 and CDR2 (germline): SGHDT, YYEEEE. CDR3 nucleotide sequence: TGTGCCAGCAGCTTGGGGAGACCCCAGATCTATGGCTACACCTTC. Its protein product is CASSLGRPQIYGYTF.